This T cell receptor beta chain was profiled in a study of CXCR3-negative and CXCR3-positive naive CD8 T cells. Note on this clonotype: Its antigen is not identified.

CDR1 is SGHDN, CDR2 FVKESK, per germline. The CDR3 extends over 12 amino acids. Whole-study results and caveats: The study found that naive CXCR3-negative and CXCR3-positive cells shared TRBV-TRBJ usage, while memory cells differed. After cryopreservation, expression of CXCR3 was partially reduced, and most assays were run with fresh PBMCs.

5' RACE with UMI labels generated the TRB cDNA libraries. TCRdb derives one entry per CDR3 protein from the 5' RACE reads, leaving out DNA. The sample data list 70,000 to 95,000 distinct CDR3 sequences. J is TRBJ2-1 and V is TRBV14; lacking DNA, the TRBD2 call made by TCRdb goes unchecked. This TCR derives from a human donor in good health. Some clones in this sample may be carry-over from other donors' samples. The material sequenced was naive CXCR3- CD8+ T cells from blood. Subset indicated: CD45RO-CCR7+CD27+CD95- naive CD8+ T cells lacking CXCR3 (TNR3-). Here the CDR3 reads CASSPPLAEQFF.